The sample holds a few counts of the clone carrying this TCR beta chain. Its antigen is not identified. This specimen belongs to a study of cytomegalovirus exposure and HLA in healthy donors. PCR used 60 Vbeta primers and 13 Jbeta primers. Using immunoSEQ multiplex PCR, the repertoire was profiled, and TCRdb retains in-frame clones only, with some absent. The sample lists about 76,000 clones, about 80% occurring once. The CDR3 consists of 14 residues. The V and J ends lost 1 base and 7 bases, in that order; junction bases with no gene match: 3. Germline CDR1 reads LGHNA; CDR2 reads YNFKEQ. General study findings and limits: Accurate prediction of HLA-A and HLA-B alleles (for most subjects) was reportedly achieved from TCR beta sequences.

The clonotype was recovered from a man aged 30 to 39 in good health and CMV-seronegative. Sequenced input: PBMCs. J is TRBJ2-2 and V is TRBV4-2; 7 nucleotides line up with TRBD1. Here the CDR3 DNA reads TGTGCCAGCAGCCAAGGACAGGGCAACGGGGAGCTGTTTTTT. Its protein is CASSQGQGNGELFF.